This entry describes one T cell receptor beta chain. Its cognate antigen is unknown. Data came from immunoSEQ multiplex PCR; TCRdb stores just in-frame clones and leaves some out. This sample yields roughly 53,000 clones, of which around four fifths are seen a single time; just under 30% belongs to the top ten. These data come from a study of lymphopenia after photon versus proton radiotherapy. General observations from the study: Larger post-nadir TCR diversity loss correlated inversely with survival in deceased patients. Oligoclonal CD8+ Temra expansion after nadir drove photon patients' diversity drop. Under photons, naive T cells and diversity fell while effector/memory populations rose.

Sequenced material: peripheral blood, taken from a patient treated with photon-based radiotherapy. The clonotype was recovered from a man aged 45-65 years with gastric cancer.

CDR3 in DNA: TGTGCCAGCAGTTTAAGGCAGAACACTGAAGCTTTCTTT. Amino acid sequence: CASSLRQNTEAFF. This rearrangement joins TRBV27 to TRBJ1-1; D gene uncertain. Trimming removed 2 bases at V and 1 base at J, with 5 bases between. The CDR3 consists of 13 residues. The germline V gene encodes CDR1 MNHEY and CDR2 SMNVEV (reference sequence).